These 7 T cell receptor beta chains originate from one sample sequenced in a study of OX40 agonist ivuxolimab in advanced cancers. Repertoires were generated with immunoSEQ multiplex PCR, while TCRdb's copy carries only in-frame clones and drops some. The sample lists tens of thousands of clones; 89% were seen once. The starting material was CD4+ or CD8+ T cells sorted from blood, obtained in a trial of the OX40 agonist ivuxolimab. These receptor sequences come from an adult with an advanced solid tumor such as melanoma, head and neck, liver or kidney cancer.

This clone was counted a few times. The genes are TRBV7-3 and TRBJ2-1, with unresolved D. V lost 5 bases to trimming and J lost 5 bases, with 7 bases between them. Germline values: CDR1 SGHTA, CDR2 FQGTGA. The CDR3 loop spans 12 amino acids. This CDR3 reads CASSPSNNEQFF. The CDR3 coding sequence is TGTGCCAGCAGCCCTTCCAACAATGAGCAGTTCTTC.

The count of this clone is one. The chain links TRBV28 to TRBJ2-5, with D perhaps TRBD1 (5 bases). CDR1 MDHEN and CDR2 SYDVKM come from the germline V gene. Trimming removed 8 bases at V and 3 bases at J, with 10 bases between. CDR3 length: 12 amino acids. In DNA, the CDR3 is TGTGCCAGCGGCGTCAGGGAAGAGACCCAGTACTTC. Amino acid sequence: CASGVREETQYF.

The chain employs TRBV6-6 and TRBJ2-3; D is possibly TRBD1 or TRBD2 (5 bases each). Germline V gene sequence: CDR1 MNHNY, CDR2 SVGAGI (reference sequence). Trimming left V 8 bases short and J 0 bases short, with 12 bases between. The CDR3 spans 14 residues. The CDR3 DNA sequence: TGTGCCAGCTCGTACGGGGCTAGCACAGATACGCAGTATTTT. This encodes CASSYGASTDTQYF.

This chain links TRBV19 with TRBJ1-5; TRBD1 agrees at 7 bases. The germline CDR1 and CDR2 sequences are LNHDA and SQIVND (reference sequence). V gave up 3 bases and J gave up 6 bases; unmatched junction bases: 11. This CDR3 is built from 16 residues. The CDR3 reads CASSIRDRAGGQPQHF. DNA for the CDR3: TGTGCCAGTAGTATTCGTGACAGGGCGGGGGGTCAGCCCCAGCATTTT.

The CDR3 region is CASSLGSLAGEETQYF. In nucleotides, the CDR3 is TGCGCCAGCAGCTTGGGTTCTCTAGCGGGGGAAGAGACCCAGTACTTC. The gene calls are TRBV5-1 and TRBJ2-5; 10 bases fit TRBD2. V gave up 0 bases and J gave up 3 bases; unmatched junction bases: 5. The CDR3 has 16 amino acids. Germline CDR1 SGHRS, CDR2 YFSETQ.

The chain joins TRBV5-1 to TRBJ2-2, with D perhaps matching TRBD2 (6 bases). Germline assignment: CDR1 SGHRS and CDR2 YFSETQ. Trimming removed 4 bases at V and 6 bases at J, with 16 bases between. The CDR3 runs to 15 residues. CDR3 region: CASSPGTSGSGELFF. CDR3 nucleotide sequence: TGCGCCAGCAGCCCGGGGACTTCAGGGTCCGGGGAGCTGTTTTTT.

The J gene is TRBJ2-1, the V gene TRBV10-2; the match to TRBD1 covers 9 bases. V was clipped by 7 bases and J by 8 bases; unmatched bases: 6. The germline V gene encodes CDR1 WSHSY and CDR2 SAAADI. The CDR3 runs to 13 residues. The CDR3 DNA reads TGCGCCAGCAAGGGGACAGGGTGGGATGAGCAGTTCTTC. Its translation: CASKGTGWDEQFF.